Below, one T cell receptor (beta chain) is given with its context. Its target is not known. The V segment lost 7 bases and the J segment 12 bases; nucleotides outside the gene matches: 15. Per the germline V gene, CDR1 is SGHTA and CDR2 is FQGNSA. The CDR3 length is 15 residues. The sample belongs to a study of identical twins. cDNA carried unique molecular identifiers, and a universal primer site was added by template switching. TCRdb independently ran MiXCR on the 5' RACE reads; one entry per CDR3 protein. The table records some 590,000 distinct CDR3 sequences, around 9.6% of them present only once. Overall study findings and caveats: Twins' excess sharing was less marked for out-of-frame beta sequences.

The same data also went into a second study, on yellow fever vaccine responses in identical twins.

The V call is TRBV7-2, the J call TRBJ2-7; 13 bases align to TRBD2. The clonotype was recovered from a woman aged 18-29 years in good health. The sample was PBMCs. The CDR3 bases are TGTGCCAGCACCTCTATGGGAACTAGCGGGGGGGCCATGTACTTC. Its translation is CASTSMGTSGGAMYF.